This TCR beta chain stems from a study of molecular identifiers for immune sequencing clone quantification. Whole-study findings and limits: Highly expanded clone sizes could be underestimated by identical TCR molecules sharing a barcode.

Libraries of bulk TCR were made by previously described methods (with listed TCR primers). One entry per CDR3 protein, called by TCRdb with MiXCR from the PCR reads. The table records about 640,000 distinct CDR3 sequences, 15% to 20% of them present only once. Between roughly 19,000 and 1,100,000 sorted cells, with 10%, 30% or 50% RNA, yielded naive CD8 libraries. The CD8+CD4-CCR7+CD45RA+ phenotype defined the sorted naive CD8 T cells. V trimming: 6 bases; J trimming: 4 bases; junction bases outside the gene matches: 10. This CDR3 has 15 residues. Germline V lookup: CDR1 MNHEY, CDR2 SMNVEV (reference sequence). This clonotype showed up just a few times. The target antigen is unknown.

The receptor was isolated from a human donor in good health. Some libraries in this study had Jurkat cell RNA spiked in. This chain links TRBV27 with TRBJ2-7; the match to TRBD2 covers 9 bases. The sequencing input was naive CD8+ T cells from blood, with Jurkat cell RNA spiked in. The subset was: FACS-sorted CD8+CD4-CCR7+CD45RA+ naive T cells. The CDR3 DNA reads TGTGCCAGCAGCAATACGGGACTAGCTATTTACGAGCAGTACTTC. Translation gives CASSNTGLAIYEQYF.